This TCR beta chain was captured by sequencing in a study of T cells in Graves' hyperthyroidism and ophthalmopathy. CDR3 length: 19 residues. Trimming removed 5 bases from V and 6 bases from J; junction bases left unmatched: 21. Germline V gives CDR1 SGHTA, CDR2 FQGNSA. This clonotype occurred a few times. The antigen remains unidentified. RNA transcripts served as the template for amplifying TCR beta CDR3 regions. The HTBI primer set served for first-round RT-PCR of the TCR CDR3. TCRdb reprocessed the multiplex PCR reads with MiXCR, giving one entry per CDR3 protein. The sample carries hundreds of thousands of distinct CDR3 sequences, 30% to 40% recorded once. Study-wide findings and caveats: Ophthalmopathy stood apart from stable hyperthyroidism in a 13 V-J model.

The gene calls are TRBV7-2 and TRBJ1-5, with 8 bases identical to TRBD1. The clonotype comes from a woman aged 40 to 50 with Graves' hyperthyroidism. Sequencing was performed on blood. Here the CDR3 reads CASSRGGPGQAVKAQPQHF. CDR3 DNA: TGTGCCAGCAGCCGCGGGGGACCGGGACAGGCCGTTAAGGCTCAGCCCCAGCATTTT.